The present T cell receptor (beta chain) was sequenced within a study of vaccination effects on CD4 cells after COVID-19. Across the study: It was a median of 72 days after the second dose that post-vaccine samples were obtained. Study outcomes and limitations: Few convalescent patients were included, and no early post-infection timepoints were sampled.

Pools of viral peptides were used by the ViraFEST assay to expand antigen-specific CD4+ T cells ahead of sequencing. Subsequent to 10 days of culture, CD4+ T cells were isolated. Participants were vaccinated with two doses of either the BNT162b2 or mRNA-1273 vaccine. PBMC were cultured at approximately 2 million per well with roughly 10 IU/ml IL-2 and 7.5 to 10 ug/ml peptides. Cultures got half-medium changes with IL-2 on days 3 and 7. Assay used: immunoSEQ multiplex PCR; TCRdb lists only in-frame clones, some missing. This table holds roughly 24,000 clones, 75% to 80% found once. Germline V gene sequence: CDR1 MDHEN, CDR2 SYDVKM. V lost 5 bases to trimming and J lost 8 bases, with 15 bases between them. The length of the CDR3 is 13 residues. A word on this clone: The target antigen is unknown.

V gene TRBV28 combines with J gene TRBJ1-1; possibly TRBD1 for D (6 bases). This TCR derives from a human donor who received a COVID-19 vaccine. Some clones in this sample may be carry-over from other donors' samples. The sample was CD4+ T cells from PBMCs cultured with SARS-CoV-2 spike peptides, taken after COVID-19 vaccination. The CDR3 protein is CASSVIGQTEAFF. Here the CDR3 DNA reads TGTGCCAGCAGTGTAATTGGACAGACAGAAGCTTTCTTT.